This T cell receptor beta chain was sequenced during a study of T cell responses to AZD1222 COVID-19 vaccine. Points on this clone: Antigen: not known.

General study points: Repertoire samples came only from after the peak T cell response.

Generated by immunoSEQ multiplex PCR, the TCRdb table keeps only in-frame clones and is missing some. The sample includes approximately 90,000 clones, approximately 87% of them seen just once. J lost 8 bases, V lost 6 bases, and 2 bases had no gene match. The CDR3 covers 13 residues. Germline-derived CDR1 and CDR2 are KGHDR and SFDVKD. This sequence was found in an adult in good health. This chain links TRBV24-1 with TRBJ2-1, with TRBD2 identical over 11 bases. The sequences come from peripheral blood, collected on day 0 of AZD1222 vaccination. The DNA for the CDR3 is TGTGCCACCAGTCTAGCGGGGGGCTATGAGCAGTTCTTC. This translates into CATSLAGGYEQFF.